A selection of T cell receptor beta chains follows, all from one sample in a study of T-cell reconstitution after alpha-beta-depleted transplantation in children. TCRdb re-analysed the PCR reads in MiXCR, keeping a single row per CDR3 protein. The sample contains roughly 220,000 distinct CDR3 sequences, over 9.5% of which appear only once. The source material was PBMCs from the stem cell graft donor, sampled from the stem cell graft. The source of these receptors is a human donor who donated a stem cell graft to a child with SCID. The CDR3 runs from the conserved cysteine through the conserved F or W. A D gene is named only where the DNA matches it firmly. Only part of the rows carry a size: once, few, many, or a class if the clone is expanded.

few	TRBV12-3/TRBV12-4	TRBJ1-5	NA	TGTGCCAGCAGTTTATCCAGGGGATACCCCGCTAGCAATCAGCCCCAGCATTTT	CASSLSRGYPASNQPQHF
many	TRBV4-1	TRBJ2-2	NA	TGCGCCAGCAGCCGAAGAGGGACCGCGAACACCGGGGAGCTGTTTTTT	CASSRRGTANTGELFF
many	TRBV12-3/TRBV12-4	TRBJ1-5	TRBD1	TGTGCCAGCGGTGGCTTCGGGACAGTAAATCAGCCCCAGCATTTT	CASGGFGTVNQPQHF
many	TRBV9	TRBJ2-2	NA	TGTGCCAGCGAAACTTCGTGGGGGGCCACCGGGGAGCTGTTTTTT	CASETSWGATGELFF
many	TRBV20-1	TRBJ1-2	NA	TGCAGTGCTAGAGATCCTTACTATGGCTACACCTTC	CSARDPYYGYTF
many	TRBV20-1	TRBJ2-7	NA	TGCAGTGCCACCAACCGGGACAAGTTCTCCTACGAGCAGTACTTC	CSATNRDKFSYEQYF
many	TRBV12-3/TRBV12-4	TRBJ2-6	NA	TGTGCCAGCAGCCGCGGAGGGCATTACTCTGGGGCCAACGTCCTGACTTTC	CASSRGGHYSGANVLTF
few	TRBV7-2	TRBJ1-6	NA	TGTGCCAGCAGCTTTCGGGGTCCGAATTCACCCCTCCACTTT	CASSFRGPNSPLHF
many	TRBV12-3/TRBV12-4	TRBJ1-1	NA	TGTGCCAGTAGGAGGTCAGGGAAAGCTTTCTTT	CASRRSGKAFF
many	TRBV4-1	TRBJ1-5	NA	TGCGCCAGCAGCCAAGAATCCGGCTCCGATCAGCCCCAGCATTTT	CASSQESGSDQPQHF
many	TRBV6-5	TRBJ1-4	TRBD1	TGTGCCAGCAGTTATCGGGGACAGGGGAATGAAAAACTGTTTTTT	CASSYRGQGNEKLFF
few	TRBV2	TRBJ2-7	TRBD2	TGTGCCAGCAGTGTAACTAGCGGGGGCTACGAGCAGTACTTC	CASSVTSGGYEQYF
many	TRBV4-3	TRBJ1-2	NA	TGCGCCAGCAGCCAAGACAGGGGCCGGTGGTATGGCTACACCTTC	CASSQDRGRWYGYTF
many	TRBV7-2	TRBJ2-7	NA	TGTGCCAGCAGCTTATGGGCAGGGGTCTCCTACGAGCAGTACTTC	CASSLWAGVSYEQYF
many	TRBV18	TRBJ2-2	NA	TGTGCCAGCTCACCCCTACTACAAGACAGCTCCGGGGAGCTGTTTTTT	CASSPLLQDSSGELFF
many	TRBV2	TRBJ2-5	NA	TGTGCCAGCACCGGCCCTAGCTATCAAGAGACCCAGTACTTC	CASTGPSYQETQYF
many	TRBV12-3/TRBV12-4	TRBJ2-5	NA	TGTGCCAGCAGTTACGGGACGGAGACCCAGTACTTC	CASSYGTETQYF
many	TRBV12-3/TRBV12-4	TRBJ2-7	NA	TGTGCCAGCAGGGAACAGGGAGTCTACGAGCAGTACTTC	CASREQGVYEQYF
NA	TRBV12-3/TRBV12-4	TRBJ2-1	TRBD2	TGTGCCAGCAGTCGTAAGCGGGGGGCCTACAATGAGCAGTTCTTC	CASSRKRGAYNEQFF
many	TRBV10-3	TRBJ1-5	NA	TGTGCCATCGGGCAGGGCTGGGATCAGCCCCAGCATTTT	CAIGQGWDQPQHF
NA	TRBV7-8	TRBJ1-2	NA	TGTGCCAGCAGCTTAGAGGTTCAGGACTATGGCTACACCTTC	CASSLEVQDYGYTF
many	TRBV5-1	TRBJ2-3	NA	TGCGCCAGCAGCTCCCCCTTCGCGGCAGATACGCAGTATTTT	CASSSPFAADTQYF
few	TRBV5-6	TRBJ1-5	TRBD1	TGTGCCAGCAGCTCTCAGGGGGACGCCAGACAGCCCCAGCATTTT	CASSSQGDARQPQHF
many	TRBV7-2	TRBJ1-3	NA	TGTGCCAGCAGGTCCAGCCTAATCGGGACCATATATTTT	CASRSSLIGTIYF
many	TRBV7-3	TRBJ2-1	TRBD2	TGTGCCAGCAGCCCCGGGCCTAGCGGCGGGGATGAGCAGTTCTTC	CASSPGPSGGDEQFF
many	TRBV20-1	TRBJ2-2	NA	TGCAGTGCTAGGTTAGGATTCAGCACCGGGGAGCTGTTTTTT	CSARLGFSTGELFF
many	TRBV2	TRBJ2-2	NA	TGTGCCAGCACTACGGACGGCCTCGGGGCCGGGGAGCTGTTTTTT	CASTTDGLGAGELFF
many	TRBV12-3/TRBV12-4	TRBJ1-2	NA	TGTGCCAGCAGCCCCGGGGGGACCGCCTCCTATGGCTACACCTTC	CASSPGGTASYGYTF
many	TRBV7-3	TRBJ2-3	NA	TGTGCCAGCAGCCGCTTATGGTCGGATACGCAGTATTTT	CASSRLWSDTQYF
many	TRBV12-3/TRBV12-4	TRBJ2-7	NA	TGTGCCAGCAGTTTATCCCCCCAAACCTACGAGCAGTACTTC	CASSLSPQTYEQYF
NA	TRBV12-3/TRBV12-4	TRBJ2-1	NA	TGTGCCAGCAGTTTAGCGGGGGAGGAGTTCTTC	CASSLAGEEFF
NA	TRBV7-2	TRBJ2-1	TRBD2	TGTGCCAGCAGCTCGACTAGCCAGGGCTACAATGAGCAGTTCTTC	CASSSTSQGYNEQFF
many	TRBV7-9	TRBJ2-1	NA	TGTGCCAGCAGCCCACGGGCCCGGTACAGAAATGAGCAGTTCTTC	CASSPRARYRNEQFF